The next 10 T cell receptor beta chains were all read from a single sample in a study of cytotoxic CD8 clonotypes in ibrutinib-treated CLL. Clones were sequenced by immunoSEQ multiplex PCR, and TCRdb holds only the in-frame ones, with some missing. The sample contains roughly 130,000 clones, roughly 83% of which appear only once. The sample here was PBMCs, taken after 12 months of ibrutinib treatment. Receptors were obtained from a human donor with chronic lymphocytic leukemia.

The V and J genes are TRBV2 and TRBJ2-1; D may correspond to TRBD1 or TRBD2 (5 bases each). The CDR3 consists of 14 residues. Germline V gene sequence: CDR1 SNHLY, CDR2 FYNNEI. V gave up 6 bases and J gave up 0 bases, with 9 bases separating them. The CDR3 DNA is TGTGCCAGCAGGGGACGGAGCTCCTACAATGAGCAGTTCTTC. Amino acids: CASRGRSSYNEQFF.

The CDR3: CASSLVKGRGWSEQYF. CDR3 DNA sequence: TGTGCCAGCAGCTTAGTGAAAGGTAGGGGTTGGAGCGAGCAGTACTTC. This chain connects TRBV7-2 to TRBJ2-7, with a possible D match to TRBD1 (5 bases). Deletions cut 1 base from V and 6 bases from J, with 19 bases between. The CDR3 consists of 16 residues. CDR1 and CDR2 (germline): SGHTA, FQGNSA.

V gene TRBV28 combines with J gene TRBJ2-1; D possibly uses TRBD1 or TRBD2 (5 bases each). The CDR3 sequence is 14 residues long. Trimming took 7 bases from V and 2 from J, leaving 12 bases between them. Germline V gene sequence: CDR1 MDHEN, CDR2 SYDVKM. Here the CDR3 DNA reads TGTGCCAGCAATAGGGACCGGCCCTACAATGAGCAGTTCTTC. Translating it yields CASNRDRPYNEQFF.

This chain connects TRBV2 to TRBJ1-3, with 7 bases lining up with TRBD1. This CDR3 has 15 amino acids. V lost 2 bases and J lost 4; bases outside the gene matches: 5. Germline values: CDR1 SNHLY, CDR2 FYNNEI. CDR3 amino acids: CASSESEGAGNTIYF. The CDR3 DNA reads TGTGCCAGCAGTGAATCGGAGGGGGCCGGAAACACCATATATTTT. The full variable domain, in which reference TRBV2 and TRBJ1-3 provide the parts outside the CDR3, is EPEVTQTPSHQVTQMGQEVILRCVPISNHLYFYWYRQILGQKVEFLVSFYNNEISEKSEIFDDQFSVERPDGSNFTLKIRSTKLEDSAMYFCASSESEGAGNTIYFGEGSWLTVV.

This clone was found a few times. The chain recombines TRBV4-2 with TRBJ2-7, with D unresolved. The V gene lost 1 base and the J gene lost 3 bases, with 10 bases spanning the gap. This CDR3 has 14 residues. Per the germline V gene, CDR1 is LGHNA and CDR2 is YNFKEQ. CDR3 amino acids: CASSQGASGYEQYF. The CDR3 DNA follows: TGTGCCAGCAGCCAAGGCGCTAGTGGCTACGAGCAGTACTTC.

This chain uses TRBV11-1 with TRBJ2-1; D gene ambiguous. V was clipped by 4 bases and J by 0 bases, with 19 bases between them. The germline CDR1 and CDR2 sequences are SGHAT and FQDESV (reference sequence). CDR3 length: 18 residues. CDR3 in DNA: TGTGCCAGCAGCTCCCACCTTTCGATACTGAGCTCCTACAATGAGCAGTTCTTC. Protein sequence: CASSSHLSILSSYNEQFF.

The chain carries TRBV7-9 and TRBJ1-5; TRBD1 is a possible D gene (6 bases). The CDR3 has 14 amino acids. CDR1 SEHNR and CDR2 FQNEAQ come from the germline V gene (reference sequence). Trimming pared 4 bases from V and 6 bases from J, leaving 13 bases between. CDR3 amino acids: CASSSWTDLQPQHF. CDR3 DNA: TGTGCCAGCAGCTCTTGGACAGACCTTCAGCCCCAGCATTTT. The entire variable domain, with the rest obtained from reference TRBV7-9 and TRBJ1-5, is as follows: DTGVSQNPRHKITKRGQNVTFRCDPISEHNRLYWYRQTLGQGPEFLTYFQNEAQLEKSRLLSDRFSAERPKGSFSTLEIQRTEQGDSAMYLCASSSWTDLQPQHFGDGTRLSIL.

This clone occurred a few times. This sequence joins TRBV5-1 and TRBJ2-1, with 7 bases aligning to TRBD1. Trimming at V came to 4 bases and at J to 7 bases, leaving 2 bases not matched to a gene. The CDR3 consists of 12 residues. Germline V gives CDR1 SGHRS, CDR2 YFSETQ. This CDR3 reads CASSAQGNEQFF. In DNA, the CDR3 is TGCGCCAGCAGCGCACAGGGGAATGAGCAGTTCTTC.

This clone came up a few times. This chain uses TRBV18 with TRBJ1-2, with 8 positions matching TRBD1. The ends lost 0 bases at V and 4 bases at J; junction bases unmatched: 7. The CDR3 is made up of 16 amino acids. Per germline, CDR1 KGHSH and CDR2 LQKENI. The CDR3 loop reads CASSPPWDRNPYGYTF. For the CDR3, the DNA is TGTGCCAGCTCACCACCTTGGGACAGGAACCCCTATGGCTACACCTTC.

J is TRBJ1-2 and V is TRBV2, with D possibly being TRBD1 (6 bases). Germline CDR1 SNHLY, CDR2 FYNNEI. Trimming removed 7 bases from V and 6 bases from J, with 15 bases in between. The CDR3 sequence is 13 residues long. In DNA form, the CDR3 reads TGTGCCAGCACGTCTGGACAGTTTGATGGCTACACCTTC. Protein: CASTSGQFDGYTF.